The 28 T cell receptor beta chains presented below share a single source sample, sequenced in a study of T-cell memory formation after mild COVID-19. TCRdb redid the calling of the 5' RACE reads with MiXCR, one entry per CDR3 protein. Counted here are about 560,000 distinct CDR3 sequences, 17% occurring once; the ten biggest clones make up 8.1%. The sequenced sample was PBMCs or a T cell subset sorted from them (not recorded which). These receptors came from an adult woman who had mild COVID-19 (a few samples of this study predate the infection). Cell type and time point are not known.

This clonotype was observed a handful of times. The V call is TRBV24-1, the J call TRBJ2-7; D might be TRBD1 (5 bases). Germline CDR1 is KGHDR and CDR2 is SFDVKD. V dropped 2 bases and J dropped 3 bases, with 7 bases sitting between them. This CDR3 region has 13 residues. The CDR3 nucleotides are TGTGCCACCAGTGATTCGACAGACTACGAGCAGTACTTC. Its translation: CATSDSTDYEQYF.

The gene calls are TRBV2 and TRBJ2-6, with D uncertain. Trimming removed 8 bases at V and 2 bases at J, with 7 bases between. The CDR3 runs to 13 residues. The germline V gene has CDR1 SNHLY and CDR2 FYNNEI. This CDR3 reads CASLRAGANVLTF. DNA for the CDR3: TGTGCCAGCCTCCGGGCTGGGGCCAACGTCCTGACTTTC.

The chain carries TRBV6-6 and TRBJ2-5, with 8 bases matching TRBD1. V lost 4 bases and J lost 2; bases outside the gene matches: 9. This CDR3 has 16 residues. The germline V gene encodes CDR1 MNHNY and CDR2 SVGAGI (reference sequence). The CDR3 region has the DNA TGTGCCAGCAGTTTCGCGACAGGGGCTCAACAAGAGACCCAGTACTTC. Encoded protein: CASSFATGAQQETQYF.

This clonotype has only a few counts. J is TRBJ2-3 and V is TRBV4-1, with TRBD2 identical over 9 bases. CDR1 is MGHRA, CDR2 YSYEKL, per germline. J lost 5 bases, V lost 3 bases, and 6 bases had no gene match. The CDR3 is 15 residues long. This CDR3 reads CASSHQAGGIDTQYF. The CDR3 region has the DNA TGCGCCAGCAGCCACCAAGCGGGGGGCATAGATACGCAGTATTTT.

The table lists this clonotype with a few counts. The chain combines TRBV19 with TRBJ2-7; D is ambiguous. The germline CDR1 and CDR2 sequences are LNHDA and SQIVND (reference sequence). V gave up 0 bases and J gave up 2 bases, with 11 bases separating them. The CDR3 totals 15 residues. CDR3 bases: TGTGCCAGTAGTATAGATGTCGATGCAGCCTACGAGCAGTACTTC. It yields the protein CASSIDVDAAYEQYF.

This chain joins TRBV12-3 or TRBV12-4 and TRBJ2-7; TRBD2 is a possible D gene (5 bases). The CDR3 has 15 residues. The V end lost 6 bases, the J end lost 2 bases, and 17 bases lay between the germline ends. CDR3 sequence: CASSPFRDPPYEQYF. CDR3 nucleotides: TGTGCCAGCAGCCCCTTTCGGGATCCTCCCTACGAGCAGTACTTC.

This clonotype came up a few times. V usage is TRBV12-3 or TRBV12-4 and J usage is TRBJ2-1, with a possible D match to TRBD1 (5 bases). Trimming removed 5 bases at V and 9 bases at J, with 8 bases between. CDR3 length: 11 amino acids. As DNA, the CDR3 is TGTGCCAGCAGTCAAAGGGGTGAGCAGTTCTTC. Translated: CASSQRGEQFF.

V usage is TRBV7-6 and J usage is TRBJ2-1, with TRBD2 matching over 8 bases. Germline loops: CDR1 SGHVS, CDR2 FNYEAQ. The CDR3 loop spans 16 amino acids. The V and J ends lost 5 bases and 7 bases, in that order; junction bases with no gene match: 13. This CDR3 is CASSPYFGRESNEQFF. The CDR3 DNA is TGTGCCAGCAGCCCCTACTTCGGGAGGGAAAGTAATGAGCAGTTCTTC.

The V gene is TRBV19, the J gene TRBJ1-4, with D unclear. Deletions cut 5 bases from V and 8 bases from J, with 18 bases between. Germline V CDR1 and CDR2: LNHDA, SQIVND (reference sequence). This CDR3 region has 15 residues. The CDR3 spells CASSAPGRASEKLFF. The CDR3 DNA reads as TGTGCCAGTAGTGCGCCAGGAAGAGCGAGCGAAAAACTGTTTTTT. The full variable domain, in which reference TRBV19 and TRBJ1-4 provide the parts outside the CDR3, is DGGITQSPKYLFRKEGQNVTLSCEQNLNHDAMYWYRQDPGQGLRLIYYSQIVNDFQKGDIAEGYSVSREKKESFPLTVTSAQKNPTAFYLCASSAPGRASEKLFFGSGTQLSVL.

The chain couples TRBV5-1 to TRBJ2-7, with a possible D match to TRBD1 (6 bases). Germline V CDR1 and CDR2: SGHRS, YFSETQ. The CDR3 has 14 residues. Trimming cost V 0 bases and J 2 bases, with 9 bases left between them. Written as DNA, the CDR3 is TGCGCCAGCAGCTTGGAAGGGGGAGCCTACGAGCAGTACTTC. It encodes CASSLEGGAYEQYF.

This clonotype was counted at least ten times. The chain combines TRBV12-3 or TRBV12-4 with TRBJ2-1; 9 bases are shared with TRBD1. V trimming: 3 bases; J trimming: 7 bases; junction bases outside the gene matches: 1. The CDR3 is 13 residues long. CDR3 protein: CASSLDRGNEQFF. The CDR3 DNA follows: TGTGCCAGCAGTTTGGACAGGGGTAATGAGCAGTTCTTC.

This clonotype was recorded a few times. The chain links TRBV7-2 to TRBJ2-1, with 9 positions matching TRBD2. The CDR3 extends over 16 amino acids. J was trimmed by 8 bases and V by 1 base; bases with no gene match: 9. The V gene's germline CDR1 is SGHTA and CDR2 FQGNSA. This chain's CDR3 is CASSLGPLAGTDEQFF. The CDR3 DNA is TGTGCCAGCAGCTTAGGTCCACTAGCGGGTACCGATGAGCAGTTCTTC.

CDR3 residues: CASSKIPVGDTEAFF. CDR3 nucleotides: TGTGCCAGCAGTAAGATACCGGTCGGGGACACTGAAGCTTTCTTT. The chain joins TRBV6-5 to TRBJ1-1; D is ambiguous. CDR1 and CDR2 (germline): MNHEY, SVGAGI. CDR3 length equals 15 residues. The V end lost 5 bases, the J end lost 3 bases, and 16 bases lay between the germline ends.

CDR3: CASSQVGQLVEQYF. CDR3 nucleotides: TGTGCCAGCAGCCAGGTGGGACAGTTAGTAGAGCAGTACTTC. The rearrangement uses TRBV4-2 and TRBJ2-7; TRBD1 matches 7 bases. This CDR3 has 14 amino acids. V shed 3 bases, J shed 7 bases, and the junction held 9 bases outside the gene matches. Per the germline V gene, CDR1 is LGHNA and CDR2 is YNFKEQ.

CDR3 region: CASRAPAGNRNTEAFF. DNA of the CDR3: TGTGCCAGCAGGGCCCCGGCAGGGAATCGGAACACTGAAGCTTTCTTT. The rearrangement links TRBV12-3 or TRBV12-4 to TRBJ1-1, with D maybe TRBD1 (5 bases). Trimming pared 6 bases from V and 1 base from J, leaving 18 bases between. This CDR3 has 16 amino acids.

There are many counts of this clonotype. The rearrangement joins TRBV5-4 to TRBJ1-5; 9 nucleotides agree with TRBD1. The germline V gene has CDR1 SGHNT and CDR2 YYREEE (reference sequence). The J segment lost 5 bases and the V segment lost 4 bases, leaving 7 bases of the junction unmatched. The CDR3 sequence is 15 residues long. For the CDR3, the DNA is TGTGCCAGCAGCCAGGGACAGGGTATCGATCAGCCCCAGCATTTT. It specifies CASSQGQGIDQPQHF.

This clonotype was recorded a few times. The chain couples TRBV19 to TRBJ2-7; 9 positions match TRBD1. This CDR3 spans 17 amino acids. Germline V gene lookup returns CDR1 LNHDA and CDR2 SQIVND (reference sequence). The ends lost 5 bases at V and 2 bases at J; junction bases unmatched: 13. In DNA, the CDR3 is TGTGCCAGTAGTGGATCTATAACGGGACAGGGAACCTACGAGCAGTACTTC. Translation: CASSGSITGQGTYEQYF.

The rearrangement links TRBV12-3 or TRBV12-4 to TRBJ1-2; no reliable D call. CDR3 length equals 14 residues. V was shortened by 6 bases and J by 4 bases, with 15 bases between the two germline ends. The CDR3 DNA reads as TGTGCCAGCAGCCTTCGGACGGCAGCCTATGGCTACACCTTC. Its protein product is CASSLRTAAYGYTF.

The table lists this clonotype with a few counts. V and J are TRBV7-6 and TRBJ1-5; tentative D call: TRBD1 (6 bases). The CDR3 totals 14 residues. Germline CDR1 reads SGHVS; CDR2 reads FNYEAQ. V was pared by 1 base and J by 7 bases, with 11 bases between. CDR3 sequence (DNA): TGTGCCAGCAGCTTAGGGGGGGGGCCCCAGCCCCAGCATTTT. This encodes CASSLGGGPQPQHF.

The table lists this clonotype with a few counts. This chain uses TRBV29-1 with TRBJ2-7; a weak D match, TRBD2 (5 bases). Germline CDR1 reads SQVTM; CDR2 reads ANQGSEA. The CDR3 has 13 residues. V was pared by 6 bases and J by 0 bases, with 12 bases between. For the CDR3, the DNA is TGCAGCGTCAACGGGATCAGCTCCTACGAGCAGTACTTC. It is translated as CSVNGISSYEQYF.

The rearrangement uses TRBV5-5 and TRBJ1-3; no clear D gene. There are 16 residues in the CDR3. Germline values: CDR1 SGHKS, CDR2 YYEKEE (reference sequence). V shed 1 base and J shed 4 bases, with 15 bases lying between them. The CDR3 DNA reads TGTGCCAGCAGCTTGACTCCTCCGGGGTCAGGAAACACCATATATTTT. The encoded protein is CASSLTPPGSGNTIYF.

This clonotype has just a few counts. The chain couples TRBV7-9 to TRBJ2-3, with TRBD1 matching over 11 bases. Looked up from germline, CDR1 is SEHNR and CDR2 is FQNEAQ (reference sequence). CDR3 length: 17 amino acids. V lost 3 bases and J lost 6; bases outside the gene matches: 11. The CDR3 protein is CASSFPRTGGPKDTQYF. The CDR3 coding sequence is TGTGCCAGCAGCTTCCCGCGGACAGGGGGCCCTAAGGATACGCAGTATTTT.

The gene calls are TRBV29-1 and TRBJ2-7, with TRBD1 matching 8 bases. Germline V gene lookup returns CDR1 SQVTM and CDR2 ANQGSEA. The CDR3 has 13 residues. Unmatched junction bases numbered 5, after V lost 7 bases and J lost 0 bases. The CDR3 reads CSAGTGRSYEQYF. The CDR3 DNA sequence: TGCAGCGCCGGGACAGGCCGCTCCTACGAGCAGTACTTC.

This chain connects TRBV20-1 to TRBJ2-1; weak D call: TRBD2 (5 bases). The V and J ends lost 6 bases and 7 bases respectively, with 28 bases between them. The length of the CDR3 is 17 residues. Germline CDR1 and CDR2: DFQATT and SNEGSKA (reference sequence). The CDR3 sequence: CSATKRAKASGSNEQFF. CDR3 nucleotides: TGCAGTGCCACAAAACGGGCGAAGGCGAGTGGGAGTAATGAGCAGTTCTTC.

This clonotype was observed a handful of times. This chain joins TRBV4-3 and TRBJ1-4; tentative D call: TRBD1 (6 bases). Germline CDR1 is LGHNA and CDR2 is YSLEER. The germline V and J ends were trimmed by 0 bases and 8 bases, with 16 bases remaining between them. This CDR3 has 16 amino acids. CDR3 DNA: TGCGCCAGCAGCCAAGAGGGTCAGGTCCAGGGGGAAAAACTGTTTTTT. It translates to CASSQEGQVQGEKLFF.

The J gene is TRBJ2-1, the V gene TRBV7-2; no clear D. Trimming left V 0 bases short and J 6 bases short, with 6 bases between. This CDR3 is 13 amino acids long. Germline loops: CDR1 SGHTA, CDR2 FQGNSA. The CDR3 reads CASSLAHSNEQFF. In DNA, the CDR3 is TGTGCCAGCAGCTTAGCACACTCCAATGAGCAGTTCTTC. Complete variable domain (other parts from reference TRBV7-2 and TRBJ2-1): GAGVSQSPSNKVTEKGKDVELRCDPISGHTALYWYRQSLGQGLEFLIYFQGNSAPDKSGLPSDRFSAERTGGSVSTLTIQRTQQEDSAVYLCASSLAHSNEQFFGPGTRLTVL.

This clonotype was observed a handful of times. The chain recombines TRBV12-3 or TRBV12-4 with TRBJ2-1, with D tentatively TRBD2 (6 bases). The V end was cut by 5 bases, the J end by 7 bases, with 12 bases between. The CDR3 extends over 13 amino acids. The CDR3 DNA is TGTGCCAGCAGTACAGCTGGGGGGAATGAGCAGTTCTTC. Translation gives CASSTAGGNEQFF.

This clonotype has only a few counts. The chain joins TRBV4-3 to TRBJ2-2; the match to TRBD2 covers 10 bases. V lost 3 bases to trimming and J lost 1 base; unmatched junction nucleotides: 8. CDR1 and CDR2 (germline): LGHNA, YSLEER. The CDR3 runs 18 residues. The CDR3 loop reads CASSHTTLAGENTGELFF. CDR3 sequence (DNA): TGCGCCAGCAGCCATACAACCCTAGCGGGAGAGAACACCGGGGAGCTGTTTTTT.